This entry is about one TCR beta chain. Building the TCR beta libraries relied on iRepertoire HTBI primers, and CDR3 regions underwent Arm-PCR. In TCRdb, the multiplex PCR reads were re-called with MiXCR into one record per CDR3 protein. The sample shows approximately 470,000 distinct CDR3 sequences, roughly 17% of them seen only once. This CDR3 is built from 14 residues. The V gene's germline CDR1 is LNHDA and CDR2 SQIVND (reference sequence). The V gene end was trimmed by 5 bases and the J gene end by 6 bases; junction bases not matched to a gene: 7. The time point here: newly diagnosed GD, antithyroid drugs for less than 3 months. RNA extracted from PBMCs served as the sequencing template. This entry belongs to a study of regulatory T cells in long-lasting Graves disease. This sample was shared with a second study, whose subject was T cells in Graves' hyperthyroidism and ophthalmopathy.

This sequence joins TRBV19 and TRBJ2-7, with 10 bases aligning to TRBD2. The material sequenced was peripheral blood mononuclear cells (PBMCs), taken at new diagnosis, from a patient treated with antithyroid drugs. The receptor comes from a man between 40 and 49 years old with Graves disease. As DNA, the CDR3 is TGTGCCAGTAGTGAACCTAGCGGGAGCCGCGAGCAGTACTTC. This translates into CASSEPSGSREQYF.